The sequence of this TCR beta chain was determined in a study of T cells in Graves' hyperthyroidism and ophthalmopathy. Findings of the study overall: Appearing also in blood were most of the thyroid clonotypes expanded above 0.001.

Amplification yielded TCR beta CDR3 regions, with RNA transcripts as the source. HTBI primers were used for first-round RT-PCR of the TCR CDR3. TCRdb re-derived calls from the multiplex PCR reads in MiXCR, one entry per CDR3 protein. Among roughly 350,000 distinct CDR3 sequences, roughly an eighth were seen once, and the ten largest hold roughly 35%. Under 3 months was the duration of disease in ophthalmopathy patients, who also had a Clinical Activity Score of at least 3 and a NOSPECS grade of at least 4. CDR1 and CDR2 (germline): SGHRS, YFSETQ. The V end lost 1 base, the J end lost 5 bases, and 15 bases lay between the germline ends. The CDR3 length is 16 residues. In regard to this clonotype: The target antigen is unknown.

The sequenced material came from blood. The clonotype was recovered from a woman between 40 and 55 years old with Graves' ophthalmopathy. This chain links TRBV5-1 with TRBJ2-2, with a possible D match to TRBD1 (5 bases). This CDR3 is CASSLKQAARTGELFF. The CDR3, as DNA: TGCGCCAGCAGCTTGAAACAGGCCGCGAGGACCGGGGAGCTGTTTTTT.